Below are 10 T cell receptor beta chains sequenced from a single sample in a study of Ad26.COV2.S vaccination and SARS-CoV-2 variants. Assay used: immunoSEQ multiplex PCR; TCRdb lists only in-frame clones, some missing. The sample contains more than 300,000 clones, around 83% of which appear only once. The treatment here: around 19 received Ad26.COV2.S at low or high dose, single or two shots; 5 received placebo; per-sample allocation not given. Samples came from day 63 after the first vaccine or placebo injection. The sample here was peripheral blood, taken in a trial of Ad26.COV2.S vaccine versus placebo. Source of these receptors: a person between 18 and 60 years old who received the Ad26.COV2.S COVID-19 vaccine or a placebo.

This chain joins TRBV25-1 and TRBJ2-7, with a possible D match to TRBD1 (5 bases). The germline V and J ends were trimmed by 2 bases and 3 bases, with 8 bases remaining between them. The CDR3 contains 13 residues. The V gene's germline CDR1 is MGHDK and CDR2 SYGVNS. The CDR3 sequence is CASSEGASYEQYF. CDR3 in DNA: TGTGCCAGCAGTGAAGGGGCTAGCTACGAGCAGTACTTC.

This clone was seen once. CDR3 bases: TGTGCCACCAGCAGAGATATCCCGGGACTAGCAGCCTCTGGGGCCAACGTCCTGACTTTC. Protein sequence: CATSRDIPGLAASGANVLTF. This chain joins TRBV15 and TRBJ2-6; 9 bases map to TRBD2. The CDR3 runs 20 residues. The V segment lost 0 bases and the J segment 0 bases; nucleotides outside the gene matches: 9. Germline V lookup: CDR1 LNHNV, CDR2 YYDKDF (reference sequence).

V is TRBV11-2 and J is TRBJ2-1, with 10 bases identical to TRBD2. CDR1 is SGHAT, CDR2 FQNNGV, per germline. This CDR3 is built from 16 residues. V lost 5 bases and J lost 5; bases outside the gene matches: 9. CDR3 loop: CASSPHLAGVNNEQFF. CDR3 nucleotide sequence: TGTGCCAGCAGCCCCCACCTAGCGGGGGTAAACAATGAGCAGTTCTTC.

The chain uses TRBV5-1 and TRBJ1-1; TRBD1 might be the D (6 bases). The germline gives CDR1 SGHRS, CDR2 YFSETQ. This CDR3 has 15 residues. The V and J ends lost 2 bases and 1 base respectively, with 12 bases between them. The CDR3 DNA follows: TGCGCCAGCAGCTTAAATTTACAGGGGAACACTGAAGCTTTCTTT. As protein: CASSLNLQGNTEAFF.

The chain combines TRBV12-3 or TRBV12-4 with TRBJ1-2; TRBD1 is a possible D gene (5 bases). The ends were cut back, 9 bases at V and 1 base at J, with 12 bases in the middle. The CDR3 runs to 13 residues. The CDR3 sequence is CASLRQLNYGYTF. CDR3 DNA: TGTGCCAGTCTTAGACAGCTTAACTATGGCTACACCTTC.

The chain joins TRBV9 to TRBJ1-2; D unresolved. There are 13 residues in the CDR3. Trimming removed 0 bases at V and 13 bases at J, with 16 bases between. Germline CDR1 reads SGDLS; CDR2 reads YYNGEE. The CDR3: CASSVEEGGRATF. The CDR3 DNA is TGTGCCAGCAGCGTAGAGGAGGGAGGGAGGGCCACCTTC.

CDR3 coding DNA: TGTGCCAGCAGCTTCTATAGCGGGGGGGCCGGAACCGGGGAGCTGTTTTTT. Amino acids: CASSFYSGGAGTGELFF. The genes are TRBV5-6 and TRBJ2-2, with 11 bases matching TRBD2. Germline V gene sequence: CDR1 SGHDT, CDR2 YYEEEE. The CDR3 loop spans 17 amino acids. The V and J ends lost 2 bases and 5 bases, in that order; junction bases with no gene match: 8.

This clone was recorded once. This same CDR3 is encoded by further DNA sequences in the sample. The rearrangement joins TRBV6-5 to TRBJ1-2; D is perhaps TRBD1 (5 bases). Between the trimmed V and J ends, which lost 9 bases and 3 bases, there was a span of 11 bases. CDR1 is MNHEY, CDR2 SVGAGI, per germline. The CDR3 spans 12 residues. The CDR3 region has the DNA TGTGCCAGTACTCGGGGCGACTATGGCTACACCTTC. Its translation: CASTRGDYGYTF.

This CDR3 reads CASTPPDKNIQYF. The CDR3 coding sequence is TGTGCCAGCACTCCGCCAGACAAAAACATTCAGTACTTC. The chain joins TRBV12-3 or TRBV12-4 to TRBJ2-4; D is ambiguous. There are 13 residues in the CDR3. The ends were cut back, 7 bases at V and 3 bases at J, with 10 bases in the middle.

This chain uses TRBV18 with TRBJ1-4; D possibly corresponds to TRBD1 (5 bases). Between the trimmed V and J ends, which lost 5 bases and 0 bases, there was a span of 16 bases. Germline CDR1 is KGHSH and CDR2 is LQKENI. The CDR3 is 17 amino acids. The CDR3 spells CASSSSGPGATNEKLFF. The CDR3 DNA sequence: TGTGCCAGCTCATCGTCGGGTCCGGGGGCAACTAATGAAAAACTGTTTTTT.